The following is a TCR beta chain sequence with its context. Antigen unknown. Donors were healthy HIV-negative adults without recently reported acute infections or vaccinations. This CDR3 is built from 15 residues. The V end lost 2 bases, the J end lost 0 bases, and 9 bases lay between the germline ends. The germline CDR1 and CDR2 sequences are LNHDA and SQIVND (reference sequence). These data belong to a study of shared clonotypes between healthy human individuals. Sequencing was performed with immunoSEQ multiplex PCR; in TCRdb, only in-frame clones are kept and a portion is missing. The data hold about 1 million clones, with around 75% observed a single time. The study, taken as a whole, reports: Represented diversity, genetic and exposure-history alike, was limited by few donors.

The origin of this receptor is a man aged 18 to 30 in good health. Sequencing used memory CD4+ T cells sorted from blood. As for subset: CD45RA-negative fraction. The chain employs TRBV19 and TRBJ2-3; no reliable D call. CDR3 DNA: TGTGCCAGTAGTATAAACCAATACAGCACAGATACGCAGTATTTT. Translating it yields CASSINQYSTDTQYF.